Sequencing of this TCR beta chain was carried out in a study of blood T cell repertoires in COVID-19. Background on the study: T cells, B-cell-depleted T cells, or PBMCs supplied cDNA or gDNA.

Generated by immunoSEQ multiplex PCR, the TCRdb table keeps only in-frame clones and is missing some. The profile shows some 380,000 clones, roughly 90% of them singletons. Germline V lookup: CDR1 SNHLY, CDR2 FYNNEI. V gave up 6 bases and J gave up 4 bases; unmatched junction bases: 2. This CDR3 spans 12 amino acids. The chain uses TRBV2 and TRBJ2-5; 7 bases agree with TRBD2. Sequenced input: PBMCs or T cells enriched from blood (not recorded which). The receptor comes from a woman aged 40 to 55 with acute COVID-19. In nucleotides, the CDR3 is TGTGCCAGCAGCCGACTAGCAGAGACCCAGTACTTC. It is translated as CASSRLAETQYF.